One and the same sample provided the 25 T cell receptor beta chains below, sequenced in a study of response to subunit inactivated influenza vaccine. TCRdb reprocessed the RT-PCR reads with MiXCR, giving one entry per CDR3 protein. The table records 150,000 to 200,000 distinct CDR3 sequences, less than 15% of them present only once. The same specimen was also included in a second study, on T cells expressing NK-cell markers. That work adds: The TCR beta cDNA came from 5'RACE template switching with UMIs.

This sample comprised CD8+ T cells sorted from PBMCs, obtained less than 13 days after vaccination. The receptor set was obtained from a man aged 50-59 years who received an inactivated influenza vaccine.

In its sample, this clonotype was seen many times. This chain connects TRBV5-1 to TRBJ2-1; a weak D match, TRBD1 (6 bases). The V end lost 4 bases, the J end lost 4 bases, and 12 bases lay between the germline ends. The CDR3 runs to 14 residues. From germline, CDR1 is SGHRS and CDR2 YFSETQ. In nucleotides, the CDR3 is TGCGCCAGCAGCACTGTTGGACAGTACAATGAGCAGTTCTTC. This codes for CASSTVGQYNEQFF.

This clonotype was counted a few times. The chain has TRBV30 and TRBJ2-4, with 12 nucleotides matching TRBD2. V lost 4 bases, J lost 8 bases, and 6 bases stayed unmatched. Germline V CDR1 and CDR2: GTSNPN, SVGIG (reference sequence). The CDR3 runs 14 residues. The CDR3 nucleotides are TGTGCCTGGACTAGCGGGAGGGTGTTAGACATTCAGTACTTC. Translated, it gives CAWTSGRVLDIQYF.

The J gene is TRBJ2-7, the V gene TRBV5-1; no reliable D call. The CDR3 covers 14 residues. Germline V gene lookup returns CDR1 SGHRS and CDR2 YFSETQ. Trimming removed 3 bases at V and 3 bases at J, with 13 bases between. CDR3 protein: CASSSGSLVYEQYF. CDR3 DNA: TGCGCCAGCAGCTCGGGCAGTCTAGTCTACGAGCAGTACTTC.

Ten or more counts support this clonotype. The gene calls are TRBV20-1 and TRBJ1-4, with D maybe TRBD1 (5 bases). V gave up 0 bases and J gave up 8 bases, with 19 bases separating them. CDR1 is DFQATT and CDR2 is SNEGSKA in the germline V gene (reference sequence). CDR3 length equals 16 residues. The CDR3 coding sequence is TGCAGTGCTAGAGATGGTGTGGGCCAGGGAGCCGAAAAACTGTTTTTT. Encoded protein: CSARDGVGQGAEKLFF.

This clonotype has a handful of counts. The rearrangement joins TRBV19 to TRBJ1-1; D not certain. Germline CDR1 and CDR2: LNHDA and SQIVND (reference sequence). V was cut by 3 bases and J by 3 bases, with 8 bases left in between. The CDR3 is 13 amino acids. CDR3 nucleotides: TGTGCCAGTAGTATCGCGGGATACACTGAAGCTTTCTTT. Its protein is CASSIAGYTEAFF.

The CDR3 region has the DNA TGCAGCGGGGGCACGGAGGGAACTGAAGCTTTCTTT. This sequence encodes CSGGTEGTEAFF. The J gene is TRBJ1-1, the V gene TRBV29-1, with a possible D match to TRBD1 (5 bases). Trimming took off 7 bases at V and 5 bases at J, with 14 bases between the two ends. Germline V gives CDR1 SQVTM, CDR2 ANQGSEA. This CDR3 contains 12 residues.

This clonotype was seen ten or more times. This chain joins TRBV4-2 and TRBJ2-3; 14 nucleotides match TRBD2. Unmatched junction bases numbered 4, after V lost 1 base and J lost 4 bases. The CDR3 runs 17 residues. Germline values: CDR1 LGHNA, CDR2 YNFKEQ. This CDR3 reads CASSQGGLAGGSDTQYF. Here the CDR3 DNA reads TGTGCCAGCAGCCAAGGAGGACTAGCGGGGGGATCAGATACGCAGTATTTT.

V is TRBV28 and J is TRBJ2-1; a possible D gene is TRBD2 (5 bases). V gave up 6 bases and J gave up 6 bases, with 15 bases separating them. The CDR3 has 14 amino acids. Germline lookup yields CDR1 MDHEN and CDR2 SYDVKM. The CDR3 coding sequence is TGTGCCAGCAGCCGACTACTAGTTACCAATGAGCAGTTCTTC. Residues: CASSRLLVTNEQFF. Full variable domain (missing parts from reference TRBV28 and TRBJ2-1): DVKVTQSSRYLVKRTGEKVFLECVQDMDHENMFWYRQDPGLGLRLIYFSYDVKMKEKGDIPEGYSVSREKKERFSLILESASTNQTSMYLCASSRLLVTNEQFFGPGTRLTVL.

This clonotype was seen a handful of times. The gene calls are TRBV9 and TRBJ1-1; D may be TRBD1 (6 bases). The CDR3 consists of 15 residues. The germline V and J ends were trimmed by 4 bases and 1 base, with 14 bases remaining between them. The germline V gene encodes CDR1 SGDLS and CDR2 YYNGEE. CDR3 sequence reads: CASSLSPGQNTEAFF. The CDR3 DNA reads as TGTGCCAGCAGCTTAAGCCCGGGACAGAACACTGAAGCTTTCTTT.

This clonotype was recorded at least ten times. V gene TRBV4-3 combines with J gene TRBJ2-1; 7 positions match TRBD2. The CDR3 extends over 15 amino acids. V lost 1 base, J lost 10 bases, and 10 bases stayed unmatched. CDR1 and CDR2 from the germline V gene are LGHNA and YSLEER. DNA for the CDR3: TGCGCCAGCAGCCAAGGAGTCCGGGAGGATCGGGAGCAGTTCTTC. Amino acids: CASSQGVREDREQFF.

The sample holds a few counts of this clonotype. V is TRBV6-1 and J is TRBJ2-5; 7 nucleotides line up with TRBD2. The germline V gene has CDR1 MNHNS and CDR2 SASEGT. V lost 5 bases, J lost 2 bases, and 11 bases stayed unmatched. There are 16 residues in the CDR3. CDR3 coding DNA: TGTGCCAGCAGTCCCCGGGGGGAGAGCGGGCAAGAGACCCAGTACTTC. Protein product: CASSPRGESGQETQYF.

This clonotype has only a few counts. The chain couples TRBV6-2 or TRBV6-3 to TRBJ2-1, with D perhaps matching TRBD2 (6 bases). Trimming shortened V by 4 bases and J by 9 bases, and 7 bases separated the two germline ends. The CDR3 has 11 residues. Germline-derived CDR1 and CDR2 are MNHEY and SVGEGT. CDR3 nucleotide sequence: TGTGCCAGCAGTTCGGGAGCTGAGCAGTTCTTC. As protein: CASSSGAEQFF.

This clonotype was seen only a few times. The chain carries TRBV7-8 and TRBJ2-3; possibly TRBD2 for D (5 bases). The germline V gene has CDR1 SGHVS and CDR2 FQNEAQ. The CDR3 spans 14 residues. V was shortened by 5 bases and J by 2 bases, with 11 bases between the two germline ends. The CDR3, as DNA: TGTGCCAGCAGCCCCCTTAGCGACACAGATACGCAGTATTTT. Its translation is CASSPLSDTDTQYF. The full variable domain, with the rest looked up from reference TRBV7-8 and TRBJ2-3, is GAGVSQSPRYKVAKRGQDVALRCDPISGHVSLFWYQQALGQGPEFLTYFQNEAQLDKSGLPSDRFFAERPEGSVSTLKIQRTQQEDSAVYLCASSPLSDTDTQYFGPGTRLTVL.

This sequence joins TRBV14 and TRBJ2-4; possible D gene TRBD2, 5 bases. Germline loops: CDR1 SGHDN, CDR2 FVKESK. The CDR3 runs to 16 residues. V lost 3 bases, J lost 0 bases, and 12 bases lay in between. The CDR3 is CASSHASSLAKNIQYF. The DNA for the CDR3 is TGTGCCAGCAGCCACGCTAGCAGTTTAGCCAAAAACATTCAGTACTTC.

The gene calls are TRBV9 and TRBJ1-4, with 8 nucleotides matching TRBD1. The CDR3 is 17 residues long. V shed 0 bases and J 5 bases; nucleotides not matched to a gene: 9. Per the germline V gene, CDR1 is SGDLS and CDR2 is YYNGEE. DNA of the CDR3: TGTGCCAGCAGCGTAGGGACAGGGACCACTTCAAATGAAAAACTGTTTTTT. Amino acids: CASSVGTGTTSNEKLFF. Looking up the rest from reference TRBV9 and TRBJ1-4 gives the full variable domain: DSGVTQTPKHLITATGQRVTLRCSPRSGDLSVYWYQQSLDQGLQFLIQYYNGEERAKGNILERFSAQQFPDLHSELNLSSLELGDSALYFCASSVGTGTTSNEKLFFGSGTQLSVL.

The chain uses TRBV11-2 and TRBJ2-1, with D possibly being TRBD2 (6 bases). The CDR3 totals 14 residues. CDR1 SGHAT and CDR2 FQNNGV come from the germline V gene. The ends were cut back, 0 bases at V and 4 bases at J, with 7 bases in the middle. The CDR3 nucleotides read TGTGCCAGCAGCTTAGAGGGGGGTTACAATGAGCAGTTCTTC. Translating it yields CASSLEGGYNEQFF. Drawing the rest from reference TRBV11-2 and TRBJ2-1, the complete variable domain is EAGVAQSPRYKIIEKRQSVAFWCNPISGHATLYWYQQILGQGPKLLIQFQNNGVVDDSQLPKDRFSAERLKGVDSTLKIQPAKLEDSAVYLCASSLEGGYNEQFFGPGTRLTVL.

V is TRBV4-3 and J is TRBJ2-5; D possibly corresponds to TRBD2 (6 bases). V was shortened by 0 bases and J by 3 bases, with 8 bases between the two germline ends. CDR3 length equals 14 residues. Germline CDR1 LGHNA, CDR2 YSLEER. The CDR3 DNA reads TGCGCCAGCAGCCAAGATACGGGGGAAGAGACCCAGTACTTC. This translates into CASSQDTGEETQYF.

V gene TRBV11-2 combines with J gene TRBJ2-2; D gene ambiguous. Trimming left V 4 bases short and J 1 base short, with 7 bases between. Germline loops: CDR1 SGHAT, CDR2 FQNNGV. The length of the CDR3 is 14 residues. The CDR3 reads CASSSQRNTGELFF. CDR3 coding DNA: TGTGCCAGCAGCTCCCAGAGGAACACCGGGGAGCTGTTTTTT.

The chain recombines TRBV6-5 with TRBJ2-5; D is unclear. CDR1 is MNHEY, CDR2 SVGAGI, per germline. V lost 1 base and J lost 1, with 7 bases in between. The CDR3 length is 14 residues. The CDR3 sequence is CASSYYGPQETQYF. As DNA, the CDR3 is TGTGCCAGCAGTTACTATGGACCCCAAGAGACCCAGTACTTC.

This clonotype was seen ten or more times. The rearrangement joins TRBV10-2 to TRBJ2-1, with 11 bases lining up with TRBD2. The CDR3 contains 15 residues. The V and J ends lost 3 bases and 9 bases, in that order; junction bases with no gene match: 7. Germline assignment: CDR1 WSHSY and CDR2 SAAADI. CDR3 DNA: TGCGCCAGCAGTGATATAGCGGGGGGGCAGGGTGAGCAGTTCTTC. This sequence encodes CASSDIAGGQGEQFF.

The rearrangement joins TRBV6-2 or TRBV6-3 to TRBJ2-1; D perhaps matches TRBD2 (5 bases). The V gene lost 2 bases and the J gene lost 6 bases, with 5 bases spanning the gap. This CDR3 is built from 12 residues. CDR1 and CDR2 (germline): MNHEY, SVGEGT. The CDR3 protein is CASSYGLNEQFF. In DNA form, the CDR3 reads TGTGCCAGCAGTTACGGACTCAATGAGCAGTTCTTC.

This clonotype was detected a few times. The CDR3 DNA is TGTGCCAGCAGTTATCTAAGCTGGGGGGAGCAGTACTTC. As protein: CASSYLSWGEQYF. The genes are TRBV6-5 and TRBJ2-7, with D perhaps matching TRBD1 or TRBD2 (5 bases each). CDR1 is MNHEY and CDR2 is SVGAGI in the germline V gene. With 3 bases removed from V and 7 bases from J, the gap between germline ends came to 13 bases. This CDR3 has 13 amino acids.

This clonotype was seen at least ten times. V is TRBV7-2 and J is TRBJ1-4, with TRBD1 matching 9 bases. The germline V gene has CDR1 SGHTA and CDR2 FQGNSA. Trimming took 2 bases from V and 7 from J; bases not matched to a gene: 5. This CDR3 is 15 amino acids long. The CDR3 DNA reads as TGTGCCAGCAGCTTAAAACAGGGGGCTTTTGAAAAACTGTTTTTT. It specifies CASSLKQGAFEKLFF. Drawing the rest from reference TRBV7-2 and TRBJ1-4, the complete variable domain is GAGVSQSPSNKVTEKGKDVELRCDPISGHTALYWYRQSLGQGLEFLIYFQGNSAPDKSGLPSDRFSAERTGGSVSTLTIQRTQQEDSAVYLCASSLKQGAFEKLFFGSGTQLSVL.

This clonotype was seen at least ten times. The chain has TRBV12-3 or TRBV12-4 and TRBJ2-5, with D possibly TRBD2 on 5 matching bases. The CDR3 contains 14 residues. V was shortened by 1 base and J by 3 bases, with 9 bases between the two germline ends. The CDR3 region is CASSLDGKKETQYF. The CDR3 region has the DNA TGTGCCAGCAGTTTAGACGGGAAAAAAGAGACCCAGTACTTC.

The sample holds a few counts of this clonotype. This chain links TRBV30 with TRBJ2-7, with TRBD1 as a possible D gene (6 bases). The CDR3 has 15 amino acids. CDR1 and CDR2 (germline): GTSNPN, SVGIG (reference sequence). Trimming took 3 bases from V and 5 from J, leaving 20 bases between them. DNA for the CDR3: TGTGCCTGGAGGGATTACAGGGACCTTGCCCACGAGCAGTACTTC. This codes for CAWRDYRDLAHEQYF.